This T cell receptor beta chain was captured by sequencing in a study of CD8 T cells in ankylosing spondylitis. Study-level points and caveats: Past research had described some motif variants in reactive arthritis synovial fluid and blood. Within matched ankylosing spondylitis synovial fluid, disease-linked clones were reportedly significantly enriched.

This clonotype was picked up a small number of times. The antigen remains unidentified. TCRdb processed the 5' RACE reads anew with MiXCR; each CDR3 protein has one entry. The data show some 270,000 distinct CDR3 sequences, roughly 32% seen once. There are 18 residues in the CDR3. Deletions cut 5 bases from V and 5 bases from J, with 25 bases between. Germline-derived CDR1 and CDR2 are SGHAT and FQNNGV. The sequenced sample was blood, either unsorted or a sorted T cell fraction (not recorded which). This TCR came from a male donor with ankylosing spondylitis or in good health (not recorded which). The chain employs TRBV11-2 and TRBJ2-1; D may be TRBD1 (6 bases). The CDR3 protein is CASSPYGVSTGRHNEQFF. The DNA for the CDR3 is TGTGCCAGCAGCCCATATGGGGTGTCAACAGGGAGACACAATGAGCAGTTCTTC.